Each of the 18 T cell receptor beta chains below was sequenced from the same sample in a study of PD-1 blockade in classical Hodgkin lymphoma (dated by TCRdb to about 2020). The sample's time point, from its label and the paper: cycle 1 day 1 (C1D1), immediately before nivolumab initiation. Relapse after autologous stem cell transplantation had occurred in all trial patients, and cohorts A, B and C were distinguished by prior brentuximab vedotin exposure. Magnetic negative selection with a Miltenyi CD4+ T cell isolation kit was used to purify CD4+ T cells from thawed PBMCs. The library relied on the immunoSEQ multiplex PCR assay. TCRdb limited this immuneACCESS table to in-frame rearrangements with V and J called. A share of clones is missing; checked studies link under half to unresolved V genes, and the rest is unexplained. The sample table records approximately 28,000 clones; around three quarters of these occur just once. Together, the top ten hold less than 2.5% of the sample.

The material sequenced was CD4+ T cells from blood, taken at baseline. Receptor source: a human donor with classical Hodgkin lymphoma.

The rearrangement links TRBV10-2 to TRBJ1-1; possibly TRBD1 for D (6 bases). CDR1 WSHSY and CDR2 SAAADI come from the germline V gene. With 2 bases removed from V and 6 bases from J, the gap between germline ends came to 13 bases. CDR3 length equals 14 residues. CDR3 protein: CASSETDGGPEAFF. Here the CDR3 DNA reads TGCGCCAGCAGTGAGACGGACGGGGGCCCTGAAGCTTTCTTT.

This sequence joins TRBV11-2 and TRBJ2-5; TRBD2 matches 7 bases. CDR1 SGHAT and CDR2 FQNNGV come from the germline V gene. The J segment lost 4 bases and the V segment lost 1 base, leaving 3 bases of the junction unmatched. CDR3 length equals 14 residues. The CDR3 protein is CASSLGIAGETQYF. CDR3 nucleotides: TGTGCCAGCAGCTTAGGTATAGCGGGAGAGACCCAGTACTTC.

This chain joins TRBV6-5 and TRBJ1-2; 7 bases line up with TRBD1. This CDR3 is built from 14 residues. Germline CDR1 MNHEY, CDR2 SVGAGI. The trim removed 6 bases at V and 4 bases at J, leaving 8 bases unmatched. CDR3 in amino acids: CASRAPRTGYGYTF. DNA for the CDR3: TGTGCCAGCAGAGCGCCAAGGACAGGCTATGGCTACACCTTC.

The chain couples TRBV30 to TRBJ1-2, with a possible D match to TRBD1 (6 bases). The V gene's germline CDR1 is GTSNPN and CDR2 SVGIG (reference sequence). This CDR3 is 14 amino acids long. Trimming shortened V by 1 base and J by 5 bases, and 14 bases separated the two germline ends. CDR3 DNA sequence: TGTGCCTGGAGTGCCCTCGGGGGCAAGTATGGCTACACCTTC. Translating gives CAWSALGGKYGYTF.

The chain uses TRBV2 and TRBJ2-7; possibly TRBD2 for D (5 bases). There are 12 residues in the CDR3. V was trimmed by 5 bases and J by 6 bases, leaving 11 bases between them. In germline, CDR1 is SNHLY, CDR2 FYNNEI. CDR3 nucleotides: TGTGCCAGCAGTAACATTCGGGGCGAGCAGTACTTC. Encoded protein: CASSNIRGEQYF.

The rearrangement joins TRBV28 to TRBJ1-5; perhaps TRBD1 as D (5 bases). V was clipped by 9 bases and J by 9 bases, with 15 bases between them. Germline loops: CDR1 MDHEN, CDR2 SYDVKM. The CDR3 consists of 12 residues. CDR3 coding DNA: TGTGCCAGTACCGGGACGGTAAGGCCCCAGCATTTT. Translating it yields CASTGTVRPQHF.

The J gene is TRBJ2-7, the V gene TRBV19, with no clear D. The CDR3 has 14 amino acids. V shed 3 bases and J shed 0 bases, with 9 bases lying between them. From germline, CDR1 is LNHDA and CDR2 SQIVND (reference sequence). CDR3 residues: CASSIRQSSYEQYF. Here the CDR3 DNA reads TGTGCCAGTAGTATTCGGCAAAGCTCCTACGAGCAGTACTTC.

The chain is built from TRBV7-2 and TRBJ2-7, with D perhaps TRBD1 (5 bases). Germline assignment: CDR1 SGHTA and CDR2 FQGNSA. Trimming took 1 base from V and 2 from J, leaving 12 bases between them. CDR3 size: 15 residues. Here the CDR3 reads CASSLDGAQTYEQYF. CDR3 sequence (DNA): TGTGCCAGCAGCTTAGATGGGGCCCAAACCTACGAGCAGTACTTC.

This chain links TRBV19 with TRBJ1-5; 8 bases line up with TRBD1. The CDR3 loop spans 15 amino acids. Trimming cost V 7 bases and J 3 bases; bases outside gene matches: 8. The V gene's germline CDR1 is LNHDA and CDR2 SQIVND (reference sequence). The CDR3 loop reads CASIRTGSHNQPQHF. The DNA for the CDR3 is TGTGCCAGTATTAGGACAGGGTCTCACAATCAGCCCCAGCATTTT. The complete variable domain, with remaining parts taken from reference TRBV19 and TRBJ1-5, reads DGGITQSPKYLFRKEGQNVTLSCEQNLNHDAMYWYRQDPGQGLRLIYYSQIVNDFQKGDIAEGYSVSREKKESFPLTVTSAQKNPTAFYLCASIRTGSHNQPQHFGDGTRLSIL.

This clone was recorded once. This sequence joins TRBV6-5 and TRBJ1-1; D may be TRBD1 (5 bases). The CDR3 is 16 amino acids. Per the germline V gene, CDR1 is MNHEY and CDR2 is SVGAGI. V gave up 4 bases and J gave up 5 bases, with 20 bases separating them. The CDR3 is CASSWRGGTGRTEAFF. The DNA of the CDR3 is TGTGCCAGCAGTTGGAGGGGCGGTACGGGCAGGACTGAAGCTTTCTTT.

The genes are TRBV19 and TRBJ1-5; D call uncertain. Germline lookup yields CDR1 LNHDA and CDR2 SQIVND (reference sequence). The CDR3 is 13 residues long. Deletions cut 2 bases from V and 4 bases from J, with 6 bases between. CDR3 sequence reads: CASSIQVNQPQHF. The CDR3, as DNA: TGTGCCAGTAGTATACAGGTTAATCAGCCCCAGCATTTT.

CDR3 DNA: TGCGCCAGCAGGGGGCACAGGGATGGCACTGAAGCTTTCTTT. Translation gives CASRGHRDGTEAFF. The chain is built from TRBV10-2 and TRBJ1-1; a possible D gene is TRBD1 (6 bases). V was trimmed by 6 bases and J by 4 bases, leaving 15 bases between them. In germline, CDR1 is WSHSY, CDR2 SAAADI. The CDR3 loop spans 14 amino acids.

CDR3 amino acids: CASSKASRVYGYTF. CDR3 DNA: TGTGCCAGCAGCAAAGCGTCCAGGGTCTATGGCTACACCTTC. The rearrangement uses TRBV6-5 and TRBJ1-2, with a tentative D call TRBD1 (5 bases). The length of the CDR3 is 14 residues. Trimming stripped 6 bases from V and 4 bases from J, with 15 bases between. Looked up from germline, CDR1 is MNHEY and CDR2 is SVGAGI.

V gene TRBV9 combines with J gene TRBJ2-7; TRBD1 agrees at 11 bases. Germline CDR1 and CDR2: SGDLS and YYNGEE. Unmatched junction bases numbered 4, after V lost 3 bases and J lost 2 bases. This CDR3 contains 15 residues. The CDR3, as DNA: TGTGCCAGCAGCGAGGGACAGGGGGTTACCTACGAGCAGTACTTC. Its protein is CASSEGQGVTYEQYF.

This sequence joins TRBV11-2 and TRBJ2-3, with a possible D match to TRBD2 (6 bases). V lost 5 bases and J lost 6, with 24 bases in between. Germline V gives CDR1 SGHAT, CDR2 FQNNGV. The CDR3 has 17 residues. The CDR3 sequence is CASSEAGPPFPGDTQYF. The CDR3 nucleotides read TGTGCCAGCAGCGAGGCGGGACCGCCCTTCCCCGGGGATACGCAGTATTTT.

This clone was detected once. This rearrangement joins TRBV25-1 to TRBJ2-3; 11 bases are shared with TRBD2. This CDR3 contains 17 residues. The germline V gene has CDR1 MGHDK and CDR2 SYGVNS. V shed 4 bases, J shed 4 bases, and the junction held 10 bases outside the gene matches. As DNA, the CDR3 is TGTGCCAGCAGTGCCCGTCATAGCGGGGGGGATTCAGATACGCAGTATTTT. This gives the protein CASSARHSGGDSDTQYF.

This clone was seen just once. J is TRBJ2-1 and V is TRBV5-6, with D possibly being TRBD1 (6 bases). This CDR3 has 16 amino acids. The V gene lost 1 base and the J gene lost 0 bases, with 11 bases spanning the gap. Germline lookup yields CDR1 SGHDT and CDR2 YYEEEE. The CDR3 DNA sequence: TGTGCCAGCAGCTTGTTGACAGGAATCTCCTACAATGAGCAGTTCTTC. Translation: CASSLLTGISYNEQFF. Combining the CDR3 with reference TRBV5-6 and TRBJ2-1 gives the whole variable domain DAGVTQSPTHLIKTRGQQVTLRCSPKSGHDTVSWYQQALGQGPQFIFQYYEEEERQRGNFPDRFSGHQFPNYSSELNVNALLLGDSALYLCASSLLTGISYNEQFFGPGTRLTVL.

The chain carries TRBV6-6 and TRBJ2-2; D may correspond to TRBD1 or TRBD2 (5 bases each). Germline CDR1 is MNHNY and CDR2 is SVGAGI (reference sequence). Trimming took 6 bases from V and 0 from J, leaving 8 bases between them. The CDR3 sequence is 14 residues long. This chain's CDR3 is CASRGTANTGELFF. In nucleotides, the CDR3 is TGTGCCAGCAGAGGGACCGCGAACACCGGGGAGCTGTTTTTT.